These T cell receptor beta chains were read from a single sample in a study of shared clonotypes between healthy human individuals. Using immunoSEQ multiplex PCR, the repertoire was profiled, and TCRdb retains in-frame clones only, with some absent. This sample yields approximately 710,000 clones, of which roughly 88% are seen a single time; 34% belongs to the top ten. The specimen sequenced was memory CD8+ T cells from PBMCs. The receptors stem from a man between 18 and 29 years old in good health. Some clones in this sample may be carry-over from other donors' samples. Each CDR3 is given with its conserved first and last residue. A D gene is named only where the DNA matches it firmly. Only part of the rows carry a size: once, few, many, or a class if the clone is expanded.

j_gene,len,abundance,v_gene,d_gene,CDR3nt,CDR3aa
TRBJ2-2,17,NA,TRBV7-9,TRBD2,TGTGCCAGCAGCTCAATGAGCGGGAGGGCCCACACCGGGGAGCTGTTTTTT,CASSSMSGRAHTGELFF
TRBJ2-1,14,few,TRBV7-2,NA,TGTGCCACCAGGGTCGGGAGCCGAAATAATGAGCAGTTCTTC,CATRVGSRNNEQFF
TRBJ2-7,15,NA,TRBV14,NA,TGTGCCAGCAGCCAAGGGGCTGGGAACTCCTACGAGCAGTACTTC,CASSQGAGNSYEQYF
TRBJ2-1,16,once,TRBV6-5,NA,TGTGCCAGCAGTTACTCGTCCCCCTCGGGCTACAATGAGCAGTTCTTC,CASSYSSPSGYNEQFF
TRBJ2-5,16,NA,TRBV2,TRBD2,TGTGCCAGCAGTGAAATGATACTAGCGGGAGAAGAGACCCAGTACTTC,CASSEMILAGEETQYF
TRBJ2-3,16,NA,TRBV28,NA,TGTGCCAGCCATGGTGGTAATCTCGTTAGCACAGATACGCAGTATTTT,CASHGGNLVSTDTQYF
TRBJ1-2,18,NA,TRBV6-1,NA,TGTGCCAGCAGTGAAGGATCTGCTAGCCCTTTGGGTTTTAATGGCTACACCTTC,CASSEGSASPLGFNGYTF
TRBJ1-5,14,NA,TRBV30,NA,TGTGCCTGGAGTAGGCCAGGTAGCAATCAGCCCCAGCATTTT,CAWSRPGSNQPQHF
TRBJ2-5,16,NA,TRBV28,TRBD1,TGTGCCAGCAGTTTACCCTCCCGGGGGACAGGCGAGACCCAGTACTTC,CASSLPSRGTGETQYF
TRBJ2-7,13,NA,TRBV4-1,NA,TGCGCCAGCAGCCAAGAGTTGGAATACGAGCAGTACTTC,CASSQELEYEQYF
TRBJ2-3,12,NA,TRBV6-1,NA,TGTGCCAGCAATTTCCGGGCTAGCGAGGCCGATTTT,CASNFRASEADF
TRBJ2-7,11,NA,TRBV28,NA,TGTGCCAGCAGTTTATTAGGCGAGCAGTACTTC,CASSLLGEQYF
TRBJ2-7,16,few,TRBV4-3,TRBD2,TGCGCCAGCAGCCAAGATTTTAGCGGGAAACACTACGAGCAGTACTTC,CASSQDFSGKHYEQYF
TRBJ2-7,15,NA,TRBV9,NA,TGTGCCAGCAGCCCGAATCACAGGGACTACTACGAGCAGTACTTC,CASSPNHRDYYEQYF
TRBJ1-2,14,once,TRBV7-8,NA,TGTGCCAGCAGCCCGACAGAAAACTACTATGGCTACACCTTC,CASSPTENYYGYTF